This T cell receptor beta chain was sequenced for a study of beta chain features in type 1 diabetes. Study results and caveats: Comparison showed that naive, central memory and Treg TCRB repertoires appeared more similar among patients than among healthy donors. A definitive answer on HLA type influencing TCRB rearrangement was not reached here.

Per donor, one heparinised blood draw averaged roughly 110 mL. CD4+ naive, central memory, regulatory and stem cell-like memory cells were sorted via CD45RO/CCR7/CD25/CD127/CD95/CD27. Expressed TCRB transcripts were sequenced because the entire RNA isolate underwent reverse transcription. Libraries were prepared by immunoSEQ multiplex PCR; TCRdb keeps only in-frame clonotypes and omits some of them. This table has approximately 400,000 clones, around 16% appearing once. Trimming left V 0 bases short and J 2 bases short, with 11 bases between. The CDR3 spans 14 residues. The germline V gene has CDR1 GTSNPN and CDR2 SVGIG (reference sequence). This clone was observed a few times. Its specificity is not known.

Material: naive CD4+ T cells from blood. The chain recombines TRBV30 with TRBJ2-7; D ambiguous. The TCR originated in a woman aged 18 to 35 in good health. CDR3 protein: CAWSVSPAAYEQYF. DNA for the CDR3: TGTGCCTGGAGTGTCTCGCCCGCGGCCTACGAGCAGTACTTC.